This T cell receptor beta chain was observed in a study of blood T cell repertoires in COVID-19. Trimming took off 2 bases at V and 1 base at J, with 5 bases between the two ends. The CDR3 consists of 14 residues. Germline values: CDR1 KGHSH, CDR2 LQKENI. This clone was detected a few times. The data were produced by immunoSEQ multiplex PCR, yet TCRdb's version contains in-frame clones alone and is incomplete. The sample lists roughly 300,000 clones, around 81% occurring once. The chain is built from TRBV18 and TRBJ1-4; D is unresolved. The sample consisted of peripheral blood. This clonotype was sampled from an older woman with active or convalescent COVID-19. In DNA, the CDR3 is TGTGCCAGCTCACCATGGCAAACTAATGAAAAACTGTTTTTT. Translated, it gives CASSPWQTNEKLFF. Variable domain in full (rest from reference TRBV18 and TRBJ1-4): NAGVMQNPRHLVRRRGQEARLRCSPMKGHSHVYWYRQLPEEGLKFMVYLQKENIIDESGMPKERFSAEFPKEGPSILRIQQVVRGDSAAYFCASSPWQTNEKLFFGSGTQLSVL.